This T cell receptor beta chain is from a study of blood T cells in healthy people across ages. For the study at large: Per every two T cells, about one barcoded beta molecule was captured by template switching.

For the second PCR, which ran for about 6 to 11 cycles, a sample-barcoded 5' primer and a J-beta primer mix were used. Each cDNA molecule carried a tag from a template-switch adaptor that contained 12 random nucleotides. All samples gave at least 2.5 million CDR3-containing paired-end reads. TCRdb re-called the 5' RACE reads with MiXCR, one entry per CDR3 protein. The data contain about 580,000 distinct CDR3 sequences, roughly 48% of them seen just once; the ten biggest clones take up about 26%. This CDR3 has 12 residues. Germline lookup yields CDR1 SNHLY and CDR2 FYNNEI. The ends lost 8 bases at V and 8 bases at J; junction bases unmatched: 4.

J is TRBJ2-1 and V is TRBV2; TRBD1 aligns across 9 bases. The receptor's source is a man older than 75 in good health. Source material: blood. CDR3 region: CASWRQGDEQFF. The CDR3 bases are TGTGCCAGCTGGAGACAGGGGGATGAGCAGTTCTTC.